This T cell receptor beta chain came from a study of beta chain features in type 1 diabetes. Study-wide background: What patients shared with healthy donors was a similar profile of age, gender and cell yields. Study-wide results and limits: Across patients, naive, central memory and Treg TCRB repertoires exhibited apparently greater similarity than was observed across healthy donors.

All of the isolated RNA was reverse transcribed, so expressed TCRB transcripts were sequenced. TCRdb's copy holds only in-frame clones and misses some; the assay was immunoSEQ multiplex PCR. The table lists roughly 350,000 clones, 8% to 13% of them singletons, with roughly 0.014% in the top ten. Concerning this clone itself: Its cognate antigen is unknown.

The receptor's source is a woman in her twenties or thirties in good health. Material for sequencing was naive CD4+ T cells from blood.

The DNA of the CDR3 is TGTGCCAGCAGTAAAAAAAAGGGCAGGGGGGAGACCCAGTACTTC. Translating it yields CASSKKKGRGETQYF. J is TRBJ2-5 and V is TRBV21-1; the table assigns TRBD1, which was not confirmed against the DNA. TRBV21-1 is a known pseudogene. This CDR3 region has 15 residues.